This T cell receptor beta chain was recovered during a study of kidney transplant recipient with SARS-CoV-2 infection. This clonotype was recorded many times. This CDR3 comprises 16 residues. Germline CDR1 reads MNHEY; CDR2 reads SMNVEV (reference sequence). The J segment lost 2 bases and the V segment lost 6 bases, leaving 10 bases of the junction unmatched. TCRdb ran MiXCR on the reads and lists one entry per CDR3 protein. The data show 200,000 to 300,000 distinct CDR3 sequences, with 29% seen just once and less than 8.5% held by the top ten. The chain recombines TRBV27 with TRBJ2-7; TRBD1 matches 10 bases. The material was a blood sample, obtained at baseline and on roughly day 120 from a kidney transplant recipient. This clonotype was sampled from a male patient aged 30 to 39 who had COVID-19 and was a kidney transplant recipient. The graft donor may account for some of the T cells. The CDR3 DNA sequence: TGTGCCAGCAGCCTTACCGGGACAGGGGCGACCTACGAGCAGTACTTC. It codes for CASSLTGTGATYEQYF.